This T cell receptor beta chain was sequenced for a study of beta chain features in type 1 diabetes. This clone appeared a few times. Its antigen is still unknown. Sequence at one end of the junction differs from germline and may be a read error. TCRB transcripts that were expressed got sequenced, as all of the isolated RNA had been reverse transcribed. Here immunoSEQ multiplex PCR was the method, and the copy in TCRdb shows in-frame clones only, minus some. The table lists about 250,000 clones, less than 15% of them singletons. Notes on the study in general: Among patients with Type 1 diabetes, TCRB CDR3s were moderately but significantly shorter in every one of the four CD4+ subsets. Researchers reported that naive, central memory and Treg TCRB repertoires appeared more similar in patients than in healthy donors.

The V gene's germline CDR1 is SGDLS and CDR2 YYNGEE. This CDR3 contains 19 residues. This chain joins TRBV9 and TRBJ1-6, with 11 bases aligning to TRBD1. Material for sequencing was naive CD4+ T cells from blood. This TCR came from a woman between 40 and 55 years old in good health. CDR3 residues: CASSVAGQGDLTYHSPLHF. The CDR3 bases are TGTGCCAGCAGCGTAGCGGGACAGGGGGATCTCACCTATCATTCACCCCTCCACTTT. Based on the CDR3 plus reference TRBV9 and TRBJ1-6, the full variable domain is DSGVTQTPKHLITATGQRVTLRCSPRSGDLSVYWYQQSLDQGLQFLIQYYNGEERAKGNILERFSAQQFPDLHSELNLSSLELGDSALYFCASSVAGQGDLTYHSPLHFGNGTRLTVT.